The source of this T cell receptor (beta chain) is a study of blood T cell repertoires in COVID-19. Looking at the study overall: Samples representing acute and convalescent COVID-19 were sourced from the United States, Italy and Spain. T cells, B-cell-depleted T cells, or PBMCs supplied cDNA or gDNA.

The germline V gene encodes CDR1 SNHLY and CDR2 FYNNEI. V lost 6 bases to trimming and J lost 4 bases; unmatched junction nucleotides: 5. The CDR3 has 13 residues. Per the authors' pipeline: Amplifying reference gene primers gave estimates of nucleated cell counts. Repertoires were generated with immunoSEQ multiplex PCR, while TCRdb's copy carries only in-frame clones and drops some. V, J and clone size are those of that table, while D and trimming were read from the DNA. The sample consists of 400,000 to 500,000 clones, about nine tenths of them appearing once. The V call is TRBV2, the J call TRBJ1-2, with 7 bases that match TRBD1. The sequenced sample was peripheral blood. This TCR was recovered from a woman in her 30s with active or convalescent COVID-19. The CDR3 nucleotides read TGTGCCAGCAGGGGGACAGACTTCTATGGCTACACCTTC. Its translation is CASRGTDFYGYTF.